These 20 T cell receptor beta chains were all obtained from the same sample, sequenced in a study of Graves' ophthalmopathy and Graves' hyperthyroidism. RNA transcripts were the template, and TCR beta CDR3 regions were amplified from them. The first-round RT-PCR employed HTBI primers together with the Qiagen OneStep RT-PCR kit. A multiplex PCR was then performed as the second round. Each CDR3 protein gets one entry after TCRdb re-called the multiplex PCR reads with MiXCR. The data show approximately 460,000 distinct CDR3 sequences, approximately 15% seen once. The sample consisted of blood. These receptor sequences come from a woman under 40 with Graves' ophthalmopathy.

This clonotype came up many times. This rearrangement joins TRBV12-3 or TRBV12-4 to TRBJ2-5, with 8 nucleotides matching TRBD1. CDR3 length: 14 residues. The V gene end was trimmed by 6 bases and the J gene end by 3 bases; junction bases not matched to a gene: 6. The CDR3 is CASSWGQAEETQYF. Written as DNA, the CDR3 is TGTGCCAGCAGCTGGGGACAGGCCGAAGAGACCCAGTACTTC.

This clonotype was picked up a small number of times. This chain connects TRBV30 to TRBJ2-7; TRBD1 matches at 7 bases. Germline CDR1 and CDR2: GTSNPN and SVGIG (reference sequence). J lost 2 bases, V lost 2 bases, and 12 bases had no gene match. CDR3 length: 16 amino acids. The CDR3 spells CAWSPADRVGAYEQYF. The DNA for the CDR3 is TGTGCCTGGAGTCCCGCCGACAGGGTAGGGGCCTACGAGCAGTACTTC.

This clonotype was counted at least ten times. This chain uses TRBV2 with TRBJ2-7; D is tentatively TRBD1 or TRBD2 (5 bases each). V lost 7 bases, J lost 5 bases, and 9 bases lay in between. The CDR3 is 11 amino acids. Germline CDR1 is SNHLY and CDR2 is FYNNEI. The CDR3 bases are TGTGCCAGCACTGGGGGACACGAGCAGTACTTC. Translation gives CASTGGHEQYF. The full variable domain, rest sourced from reference TRBV2 and TRBJ2-7, is EPEVTQTPSHQVTQMGQEVILRCVPISNHLYFYWYRQILGQKVEFLVSFYNNEISEKSEIFDDQFSVERPDGSNFTLKIRSTKLEDSAMYFCASTGGHEQYFGPGTRLTVT.

This clonotype was detected ten times or more. The J gene is TRBJ2-7, the V gene TRBV15; D is ambiguous. This CDR3 spans 18 amino acids. Germline V gives CDR1 LNHNV, CDR2 YYDKDF (reference sequence). V shed 0 bases and J shed 1 base, with 19 bases lying between them. CDR3 in amino acids: CATSRDSANYIRSYEQYF. The DNA of the CDR3 is TGTGCCACCAGCAGAGATAGTGCGAACTATATTAGATCCTACGAGCAGTACTTC.

In its sample, this clonotype was seen many times. The J gene is TRBJ2-7, the V gene TRBV11-2; the D gene is possibly TRBD2 (5 bases). CDR1 is SGHAT, CDR2 FQNNGV, per germline. The CDR3 has 13 amino acids. V lost 0 bases, J lost 4 bases, and 7 bases lay in between. The CDR3 protein is CASSLEGGYEQYF. The CDR3 DNA follows: TGTGCCAGCAGCTTAGAAGGCGGGTACGAGCAGTACTTC.

This clonotype was picked up many times. The chain employs TRBV9 and TRBJ2-5; 7 bases fit TRBD2. Germline CDR1 reads SGDLS; CDR2 reads YYNGEE. V lost 3 bases and J lost 2; bases outside the gene matches: 4. The CDR3 contains 14 residues. The CDR3 region has the DNA TGTGCCAGCAGCGGGGGGGGGATACAAGAGACCCAGTACTTC. Encoded protein: CASSGGGIQETQYF.

The sample holds many counts of this clonotype. The rearrangement joins TRBV5-1 to TRBJ1-2; D remains ambiguous. CDR1 SGHRS and CDR2 YFSETQ come from the germline V gene. The CDR3 has 17 amino acids. V was shortened by 2 bases and J by 0 bases, with 17 bases between the two germline ends. CDR3 DNA sequence: TGCGCCAGCAGCTTAGCCCCCGAGAGGGTACCTAACTATGGCTACACCTTC. Translating it yields CASSLAPERVPNYGYTF.

The sample holds many counts of this clonotype. V is TRBV19 and J is TRBJ1-1; 9 positions match TRBD1. Trimming took 7 bases from V and 0 from J; bases not matched to a gene: 6. The CDR3 is made up of 15 amino acids. Per the germline V gene, CDR1 is LNHDA and CDR2 is SQIVND (reference sequence). CDR3 bases: TGTGCCAGTACTACGACAGGGGGGATGAACACTGAAGCTTTCTTT. This gives the protein CASTTTGGMNTEAFF.

V and J are TRBV28 and TRBJ1-1, with D perhaps TRBD1 (6 bases). Germline loops: CDR1 MDHEN, CDR2 SYDVKM. V dropped 2 bases and J dropped 11 bases, with 18 bases sitting between them. CDR3 length: 14 residues. CDR3 protein: CASSLQGSQSRAFF. CDR3 in DNA: TGTGCCAGCAGTTTACAGGGGTCCCAGTCCCGGGCTTTCTTT.

The chain links TRBV12-3 or TRBV12-4 to TRBJ2-7, with 8 bases aligning to TRBD1. The CDR3 has 15 residues. V shed 6 bases and J 3 bases; nucleotides not matched to a gene: 10. The CDR3 is CASRPSDREFYEQYF. DNA for the CDR3: TGTGCCAGCAGGCCATCGGACAGGGAATTCTACGAGCAGTACTTC.

This clonotype appeared many times. The V gene is TRBV6-1, the J gene TRBJ1-2; D unresolved. The CDR3 consists of 14 residues. Germline CDR1 MNHNS, CDR2 SASEGT. V lost 2 bases to trimming and J lost 2 bases, with 9 bases between them. The CDR3 DNA reads TGTGCCAGCAGTGAACAGCTGGCCAACTATGGCTACACCTTC. Its translation is CASSEQLANYGYTF.

Ten or more counts support this clonotype. CDR3 DNA: TGTGCCAGCAGCGCCGATCTGGGGGCTGAAGCTTTCTTT. Its protein product is CASSADLGAEAFF. The rearrangement joins TRBV2 to TRBJ1-1; a weak D match, TRBD1 (5 bases). CDR3 length: 13 amino acids. V lost 6 bases, J lost 6 bases, and 14 bases lay in between. The germline CDR1 and CDR2 sequences are SNHLY and FYNNEI.

At least ten counts were recorded for this clonotype. This chain links TRBV7-9 with TRBJ1-1, with D possibly matching TRBD1 (6 bases). V lost 6 bases and J lost 5, with 13 bases in between. Germline CDR1 is SEHNR and CDR2 is FQNEAQ (reference sequence). The CDR3 has 13 residues. In nucleotides, the CDR3 is TGTGCCAGCAGACCTACAGGGAGTACTGAAGCTTTCTTT. As protein: CASRPTGSTEAFF.

This clonotype was observed at least ten times. The CDR3 DNA reads TGTGCCAGCAGTTACCTGGGGACAGGTGAACTCAGTGGCTACACCTTC. As protein: CASSYLGTGELSGYTF. This rearrangement joins TRBV6-5 to TRBJ1-2, with 8 bases that match TRBD1. V was clipped by 2 bases and J by 7 bases; unmatched bases: 12. This CDR3 region has 16 residues. CDR1 and CDR2 from the germline V gene are MNHEY and SVGAGI.

This clonotype was recorded many times. The rearrangement uses TRBV12-3 or TRBV12-4 and TRBJ2-7, with D tentatively TRBD2 (6 bases). Trimming left V 6 bases short and J 2 bases short, with 14 bases between. The CDR3 sequence is 14 residues long. CDR3 DNA: TGTGCCAGCAGAGCCTCCGGGGGAACCTACGAGCAGTACTTC. Amino acids: CASRASGGTYEQYF.

This clonotype has at least ten counts. CDR3 loop: CATSTPWVQRGFESGANVLTF. CDR3 DNA: TGTGCCACCAGCACTCCTTGGGTCCAGAGGGGGTTCGAATCTGGGGCCAACGTCCTGACTTTC. The chain has TRBV15 and TRBJ2-6, with D maybe TRBD1 (6 bases). The V gene lost 4 bases and the J gene lost 1 base, with 26 bases spanning the gap. The CDR3 is 21 residues long. The germline CDR1 and CDR2 sequences are LNHNV and YYDKDF (reference sequence).

This clonotype appeared many times. The J gene is TRBJ2-7, the V gene TRBV27; 8 bases are shared with TRBD1. Trimming took 5 bases from V and 2 from J; bases not matched to a gene: 8. The CDR3 runs to 15 residues. From germline, CDR1 is MNHEY and CDR2 SMNVEV (reference sequence). The CDR3 bases are TGTGCCAGCAGTCTTACCGGGACAGGACCCTACGAGCAGTACTTC. It translates to CASSLTGTGPYEQYF.

In this sample, this clonotype turned up many times. The rearrangement links TRBV14 to TRBJ2-5; D assignment may be TRBD1 or TRBD2 (5 bases each). Germline CDR1 SGHDN, CDR2 FVKESK. The germline V and J ends were trimmed by 2 bases and 5 bases, with 9 bases remaining between them. This CDR3 comprises 13 residues. The CDR3 here is CASSQRGLETQYF. The CDR3 DNA sequence: TGTGCCAGCAGCCAACGGGGCTTGGAGACCCAGTACTTC.

The rearrangement joins TRBV5-1 to TRBJ1-5; 12 nucleotides match TRBD1. CDR3 length equals 17 residues. In germline, CDR1 is SGHRS, CDR2 YFSETQ. V lost 4 bases, J lost 1 base, and 6 bases stayed unmatched. CDR3 sequence (DNA): TGCGCCAGCAGCCAAGGGACAGGGGGCCTGAGCAATCAGCCCCAGCATTTT. Protein: CASSQGTGGLSNQPQHF. The variable domain in full, completed from reference TRBV5-1 and TRBJ1-5, reads KAGVTQTPRYLIKTRGQQVTLSCSPISGHRSVSWYQQTPGQGLQFLFEYFSETQRNKGNFPGRFSGRQFSNSRSEMNVSTLELGDSALYLCASSQGTGGLSNQPQHFGDGTRLSIL.

The sample holds many counts of this clonotype. This chain uses TRBV6-5 with TRBJ2-5; 7 positions match TRBD2. With V trimmed by 0 bases and J by 1 base, 2 bases remained unmatched. The CDR3 runs to 15 residues. CDR1 and CDR2 from the germline V gene are MNHEY and SVGAGI. The CDR3 spells CASSYSGGIQETQYF. CDR3 DNA: TGTGCCAGCAGTTACTCGGGGGGGATCCAAGAGACCCAGTACTTC.